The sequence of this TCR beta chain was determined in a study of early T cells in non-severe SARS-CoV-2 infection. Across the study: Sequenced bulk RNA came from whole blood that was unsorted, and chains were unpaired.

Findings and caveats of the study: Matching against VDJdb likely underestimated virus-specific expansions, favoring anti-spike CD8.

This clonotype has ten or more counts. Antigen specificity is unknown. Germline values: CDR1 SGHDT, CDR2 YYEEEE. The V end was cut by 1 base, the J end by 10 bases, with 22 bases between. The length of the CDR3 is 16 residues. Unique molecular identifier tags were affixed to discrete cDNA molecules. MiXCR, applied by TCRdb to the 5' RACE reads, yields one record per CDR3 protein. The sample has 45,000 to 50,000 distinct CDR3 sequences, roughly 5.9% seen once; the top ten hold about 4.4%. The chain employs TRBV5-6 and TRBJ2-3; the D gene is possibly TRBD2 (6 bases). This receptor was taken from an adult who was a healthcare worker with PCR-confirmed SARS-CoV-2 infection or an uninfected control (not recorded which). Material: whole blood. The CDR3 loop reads CASSLRGLNSAGAQYF. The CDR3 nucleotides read TGTGCCAGCAGCTTGAGAGGACTAAACTCCGCCGGTGCGCAGTATTTT.